The subject of this entry is one T cell receptor beta chain. What it recognizes is unknown. The data were obtained in a study of shared clonotypes between healthy human individuals. The overall study: The plates for each donor numbered three CD4 naive, three CD4 memory, two CD8 naive and one CD8 memory. Overall study findings and caveats: Approximately 5.3% was the fraction of naive CD4 clonotypes found shared across several donors.

The CDR3 runs 14 residues. The junction had 5 bases not matched to a gene; V was cut back by 4 bases and J by 6 bases. Germline loops: CDR1 MNHEY, CDR2 SVGAGI. Deep level was the assay's run setting. Profiling relied on immunoSEQ multiplex PCR, and the TCRdb table lists in-frame clones only, not all of them. The sample gives more than 2 million clones, over 85% of which show up once; roughly 1% is in the top ten. As defined, naive CD8 cells were CD45RO-negative and positively selected for CCR7, with terminally differentiated effector memory CD45RA+ cells excluded. Participating donors were healthy, HIV-negative adults free of recent acute infections or vaccinations.

Sequencing was done on a sample of naive CD8+ T cells sorted from blood. The chain has TRBV6-5 and TRBJ1-2; 10 positions match TRBD1. The TCR originated in a man aged 18-30 years in good health. Here the CDR3 reads CASSSTGGWDGYTF. In DNA, the CDR3 is TGTGCCAGCAGTTCGACAGGGGGCTGGGATGGCTACACCTTC.